The 16 T cell receptor beta chains listed next were all sequenced from one sample in a study of T cell responses to AZD1222 COVID-19 vaccine. Produced via immunoSEQ multiplex PCR; TCRdb's table is partial and in-frame only. Of some 130,000 clones listed, about nine tenths are singletons. Sequencing used peripheral blood, obtained on day 0 of AZD1222 vaccination. Receptors were obtained from an adult in good health.

This chain links TRBV12-3 or TRBV12-4 with TRBJ2-3; 8 nucleotides line up with TRBD2. The CDR3 loop spans 12 amino acids. V was pared by 6 bases and J by 10 bases, with 6 bases of the junction left unmatched. The DNA for the CDR3 is TGTGCCAGCAGCAGGACTAGCCGAGCGCAGTATTTT. It is translated as CASSRTSRAQYF.

The CDR3 here is CASSQVGAHTQPQHF. The DNA of the CDR3 is TGTGCCAGCAGCCAGGTCGGGGCTCATACTCAGCCCCAGCATTTT. The chain uses TRBV7-9 and TRBJ1-5, with D perhaps TRBD1 (5 bases). V was clipped by 5 bases and J by 6 bases, with 17 bases between them. CDR1 is SEHNR and CDR2 is FQNEAQ in the germline V gene (reference sequence). This CDR3 spans 15 amino acids.

The V and J genes are TRBV12-3 or TRBV12-4 and TRBJ1-5; D gene ambiguous. This CDR3 contains 12 residues. The V end lost 6 bases, the J end lost 1 base, and 4 bases lay between the germline ends. The DNA of the CDR3 is TGTGCCAGCAGAATCAGCAATCAGCCCCAGCATTTT. Amino acid sequence: CASRISNQPQHF.

V and J are TRBV21-1 and TRBJ2-1; the table names TRBD2, a call not compared with the DNA. TRBV21-1 is annotated as a pseudogene. The CDR3 totals 17 residues. The CDR3, as DNA: TGTGCCAGCAGCAGGGACGGACTAGCGGGCGATATGGGTGAGCAGTTCTTC. This codes for CASSRDGLAGDMGEQFF.

This clone was observed once. The V gene is TRBV9, the J gene TRBJ2-1; D is uncertain. V gave up 1 base and J gave up 4 bases, with 6 bases separating them. Germline V CDR1 and CDR2: SGDLS, YYNGEE. This CDR3 comprises 13 residues. CDR3 loop: CASSVTTYNEQFF. The CDR3 bases are TGTGCCAGCAGCGTAACTACTTACAATGAGCAGTTCTTC.

The V gene is TRBV2, the J gene TRBJ1-5; the match to TRBD1 covers 9 bases. The CDR3 sequence is 14 residues long. Germline loops: CDR1 SNHLY, CDR2 FYNNEI. With 4 bases clipped from V and 6 bases from J, the junction kept 4 bases outside the gene matches. CDR3 in amino acids: CASSGTGEVQPQHF. CDR3 nucleotides: TGTGCCAGCAGTGGGACAGGGGAGGTTCAGCCCCAGCATTTT.

The chain employs TRBV29-1 and TRBJ2-3; D remains ambiguous. V lost 7 bases to trimming and J lost 2 bases, with 13 bases between them. Germline V gene data show CDR1 as SQVTM and CDR2 as ANQGSEA. This CDR3 comprises 13 residues. In DNA, the CDR3 is TGCAGCGACCTGGGGTTATACACAGATACGCAGTATTTT. Translated, it gives CSDLGLYTDTQYF.

This chain uses TRBV5-1 with TRBJ1-5; 8 bases are shared with TRBD1. The CDR3 is 16 residues long. Germline V gene data show CDR1 as SGHRS and CDR2 as YFSETQ. Trimming at V came to 4 bases and at J to 1 base, leaving 7 bases not matched to a gene. The CDR3 loop is CASSPGQEGSNQPQHF. The CDR3 DNA follows: TGCGCCAGCAGCCCGGGACAGGAGGGCAGCAATCAGCCCCAGCATTTT. Full variable domain (rest looked up from reference TRBV5-1 and TRBJ1-5): KAGVTQTPRYLIKTRGQQVTLSCSPISGHRSVSWYQQTPGQGLQFLFEYFSETQRNKGNFPGRFSGRQFSNSRSEMNVSTLELGDSALYLCASSPGQEGSNQPQHFGDGTRLSIL.

The rearrangement uses TRBV28 and TRBJ2-3; D remains ambiguous. This CDR3 is built from 11 residues. Trimming pared 6 bases from V and 6 bases from J, leaving 7 bases between. Germline assignment: CDR1 MDHEN and CDR2 SYDVKM. CDR3 sequence: CASSTADTQYF. CDR3 nucleotide sequence: TGTGCCAGCAGCACGGCGGATACGCAGTATTTT.

This chain connects TRBV30 to TRBJ2-7; TRBD2 might be the D (5 bases). The CDR3 sequence is 12 residues long. Germline V gene lookup returns CDR1 GTSNPN and CDR2 SVGIG (reference sequence). Trimming took 3 bases from V and 3 from J, leaving 9 bases between them. This CDR3 is CAWRRVDYEQYF. The CDR3 DNA sequence: TGTGCCTGGAGGAGGGTCGACTACGAGCAGTACTTC.

This sequence joins TRBV6-5 and TRBJ2-4; tentatively, D is TRBD2 (6 bases). Trimming removed 6 bases from V and 10 bases from J, with 16 bases in between. This CDR3 contains 13 residues. Germline CDR1 MNHEY, CDR2 SVGAGI. In DNA form, the CDR3 reads TGTGCCAGCAGAAGATCGGGACTCCCTATTCAGTACTTC. Translation: CASRRSGLPIQYF.

The chain recombines TRBV7-9 with TRBJ2-7, with unresolved D. There are 13 residues in the CDR3. V lost 5 bases and J 3 bases, leaving 11 bases between the germline ends. CDR1 and CDR2 from the germline V gene are SEHNR and FQNEAQ (reference sequence). The CDR3 loop reads CASSPKAGYEQYF. The CDR3 DNA reads TGTGCCAGCAGCCCCAAGGCCGGCTACGAGCAGTACTTC.

The rearrangement joins TRBV19 to TRBJ1-1; D remains unclear. Trimming cost V 5 bases and J 4 bases, with 8 bases left between them. Germline CDR1 reads LNHDA; CDR2 reads SQIVND (reference sequence). This CDR3 is built from 12 residues. This CDR3 reads CASSFMGTEAFF. CDR3 DNA: TGTGCCAGTAGTTTCATGGGCACTGAAGCTTTCTTT.

This chain links TRBV24-1 with TRBJ2-7; TRBD2 matches at 7 bases. V lost 4 bases to trimming and J lost 2 bases; unmatched junction nucleotides: 10. Per germline, CDR1 KGHDR and CDR2 SFDVKD. CDR3 size: 16 residues. The CDR3 nucleotides read TGTGCCACCAGTGACCCCGGGGGGACCTTCCCCTACGAGCAGTACTTC. Its protein product is CATSDPGGTFPYEQYF.

V and J are TRBV21-1 and TRBJ1-5. TRBV21-1 is listed as a pseudogene. The CDR3 is made up of 15 amino acids. The CDR3 DNA follows: TGTGCCAGCAGCAAAGTGGTCAATCCACGGTGGCCCCAGCATTTT. Protein sequence: CASSKVVNPRWPQHF.

J is TRBJ1-1 and V is TRBV5-1; D might be TRBD1 (5 bases). V gave up 2 bases and J gave up 3 bases, with 11 bases separating them. From germline, CDR1 is SGHRS and CDR2 YFSETQ. CDR3 length: 14 residues. The DNA of the CDR3 is TGCGCCAGCAGCTTCCAGGGCACCCACACTGAAGCTTTCTTT. Translating gives CASSFQGTHTEAFF.